This is a list of T cell receptor beta chains from one sample in a study of T cell repertoires in cytomegalovirus infection. TCRdb re-analysed the reads in MiXCR, keeping a single row per CDR3 protein. The profile shows roughly 500,000 distinct CDR3 sequences, roughly 34% of them singletons. Which antigens these TCRs recognize remains unknown. The sample was cultured PBMCs, taken from culture after CMV antigen stimulation. Receptor source: a human donor in good health (CMV status not recorded). Some clones in this sample may be carry-over from other donors' samples. CDR3s include the opening cysteine and the closing phenylalanine or tryptophan. D genes are given only for firm matches. Clone size is given for some rows only: seen once, a few or many times, or a class if the clone is expanded.

TRBV6-1,TRBJ1-4,.,.,CASSFSSGGDEKLFF,TGTGCCAGCAGTTTTTCTTCCGGAGGGGATGAAAAACTGTTTTTT
TRBV29-1,TRBJ2-6,TRBD1,few,CSVVQTGLAGANVLTF,TGCAGCGTTGTCCAGACAGGGCTGGCTGGGGCCAACGTCCTGACTTTC
TRBV7-3,TRBJ2-3,.,.,CASSLSSGDTQYF,TGTGCCAGCAGCTTAAGTAGCGGAGATACGCAGTATTTT
TRBV5-1,TRBJ1-6,TRBD1,few,CASSLGQGPSALHF,TGCGCCAGCAGCTTGGGACAGGGCCCCTCGGCCCTCCACTTT
TRBV7-2,TRBJ2-2,.,.,CASSSYGRRTGELFF,TGTGCCAGCAGCTCCTACGGGAGAAGGACCGGGGAGCTGTTTTTT
TRBV12-3/TRBV12-4,TRBJ1-3,.,.,CASGIVPGPGSGNTIYF,TGTGCCAGCGGAATCGTACCGGGACCGGGCTCTGGAAACACCATATATTTT
TRBV5-1,TRBJ2-2,TRBD2,.,CASSLQGLAGNTGELFF,TGCGCCAGCAGCCTTCAAGGACTAGCGGGGAACACCGGGGAGCTGTTTTTT
TRBV19,TRBJ1-1,.,.,CASRQGYTEAFF,TGTGCCAGTAGGCAGGGTTACACTGAAGCTTTCTTT
TRBV19,TRBJ1-5,.,few,CASSDPRDSFNSNQPQHF,TGTGCCAGTAGTGACCCCCGTGATAGCTTTAATAGCAATCAGCCCCAGCATTTT
TRBV12-3/TRBV12-4,TRBJ2-3,.,.,CASTLRKVADTQYF,TGTGCCAGCACCCTGAGAAAAGTAGCAGATACGCAGTATTTT
TRBV6-6,TRBJ2-2,.,.,CASSYDGKLDSGELFF,TGTGCCAGCAGTTACGACGGAAAATTAGACTCCGGGGAGCTGTTTTTT
TRBV19,TRBJ2-1,TRBD2,.,CASREGLAPYNEQFF,TGTGCCAGTAGAGAGGGACTAGCGCCTTACAATGAGCAGTTCTTC
TRBV12-3/TRBV12-4,TRBJ2-1,TRBD2,few,CASSFTTSGSSYNEQFF,TGTGCCAGCAGTTTCACGACTAGCGGAAGCTCCTACAATGAGCAGTTCTTC